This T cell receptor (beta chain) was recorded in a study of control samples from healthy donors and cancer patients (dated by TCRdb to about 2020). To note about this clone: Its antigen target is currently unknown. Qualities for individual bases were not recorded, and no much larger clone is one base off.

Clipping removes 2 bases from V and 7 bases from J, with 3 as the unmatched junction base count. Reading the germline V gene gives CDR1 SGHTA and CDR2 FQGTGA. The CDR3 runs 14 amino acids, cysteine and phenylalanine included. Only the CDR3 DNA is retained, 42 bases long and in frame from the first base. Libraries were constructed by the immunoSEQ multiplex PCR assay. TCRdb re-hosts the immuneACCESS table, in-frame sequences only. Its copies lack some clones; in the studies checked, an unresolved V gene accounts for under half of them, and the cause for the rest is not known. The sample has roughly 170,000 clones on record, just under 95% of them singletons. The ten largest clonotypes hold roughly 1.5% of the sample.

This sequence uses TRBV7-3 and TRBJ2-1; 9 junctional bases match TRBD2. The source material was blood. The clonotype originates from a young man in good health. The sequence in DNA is TGTGCCAGCAGCTTAGCGGGGGGGCCTAATGAGCAGTTCTTC. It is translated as CASSLAGGPNEQFF.